The clone carrying this T cell receptor (beta chain) was observed a few times. Its antigen is as yet unknown. These data belong to a study of T cells after yellow fever vaccination. Findings of the study overall: On re-exposure, the response was weaker but peaked faster, at day 5 versus 15.

A single record per CDR3 protein comes from TCRdb applying MiXCR to the 5' RACE reads. The sample holds some 290,000 distinct CDR3 sequences; about 10% are singletons and the top ten take about 3%. J was trimmed by 7 bases and V by 1 base; bases with no gene match: 8. The germline gives CDR1 SGDLS, CDR2 YYNGEE. CDR3 length: 15 amino acids. The chain recombines TRBV9 with TRBJ2-1, with 7 bases fitting TRBD1. This TCR was recovered from a man aged 18 to 29 who received the YFV17D yellow fever vaccine. The sample in question was CD4+ T cells sorted from PBMCs, obtained 45 days after the yellow fever booster vaccination. In nucleotides, the CDR3 is TGTGCCAGCAGCGTAACCAATGACAGGGATAATGAGCAGTTCTTC. Amino acids: CASSVTNDRDNEQFF. The whole variable domain, filled in from reference TRBV9 and TRBJ2-1, reads DSGVTQTPKHLITATGQRVTLRCSPRSGDLSVYWYQQSLDQGLQFLIQYYNGEERAKGNILERFSAQQFPDLHSELNLSSLELGDSALYFCASSVTNDRDNEQFFGPGTRLTVL.